Reported below is one T cell receptor beta chain. CDR3 length equals 16 residues. The germline CDR1 and CDR2 sequences are DFQATT and SNEGSKA (reference sequence). V trimming: 3 bases; J trimming: 1 base; junction bases outside the gene matches: 10. Time point in this sample: newly diagnosed GD, antithyroid drugs for less than 3 months. PBMC RNA served as the TCR library source. This sample stems from a study of regulatory T cells in long-lasting Graves disease. Investigators prepared the TCR beta libraries by applying iRepertoire HTBI primers and Arm-PCR of CDR3 regions. TCRdb analysed the multiplex PCR reads with MiXCR anew, one entry per CDR3 protein. The sample comprises a few hundred thousand distinct CDR3 sequences, roughly 18% of which are singletons, and 14% rests with the top ten. The sample also formed part of further work on T cells in Graves' hyperthyroidism and ophthalmopathy.

Sequencing was performed on peripheral blood mononuclear cells (PBMCs), taken at new diagnosis, from a patient treated with antithyroid drugs. This TCR was sampled from a woman aged 30 to 39 with Graves disease. The chain links TRBV20-1 to TRBJ2-7, with 9 bases matching TRBD2. The CDR3 is CSARAASGAVSYEQYF. CDR3 nucleotides: TGCAGTGCTAGGGCGGCTAGCGGGGCCGTTTCCTACGAGCAGTACTTC.